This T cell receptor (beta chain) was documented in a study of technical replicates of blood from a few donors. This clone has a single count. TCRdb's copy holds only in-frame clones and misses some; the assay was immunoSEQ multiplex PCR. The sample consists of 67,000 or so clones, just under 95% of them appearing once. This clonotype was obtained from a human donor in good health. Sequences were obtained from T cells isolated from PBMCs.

The CDR3 DNA sequence: TGTGCCAGCAGCTTAGTTCAGCGGGCGAGGAATGAGCAGTTCTTC. This encodes CASSLVQRARNEQFF. V usage is TRBV7-3 and J usage is TRBJ2-1; D is possibly TRBD2 (6 bases). Germline V lookup: CDR1 SGHTA, CDR2 FQGTGA. This CDR3 region has 15 residues. V was pared by 2 bases and J by 7 bases, with 15 bases between.